One sample yielded the 18 T cell receptor beta chains listed below, sequenced in a study of T cell repertoires and HLA-DP antigens. The antigens of these receptors remain unknown. Method: immunoSEQ multiplex PCR; TCRdb's copy keeps in-frame clones and lacks some. The sample has about 89,000 clones, around nine tenths seen once. Sequenced sample: CD4+ T cells from PBMCs. The receptors originated from a man in his forties or fifties in good health and CMV-seronegative.

Only one count was recorded for this clone. The chain employs TRBV30 and TRBJ2-5; 7 bases agree with TRBD2. V gave up 1 base and J gave up 5 bases; unmatched junction bases: 7. Germline V lookup: CDR1 GTSNPN, CDR2 SVGIG (reference sequence). The CDR3 is 14 residues long. The CDR3 nucleotides read TGTGCCTGGAGTGAGAGACTAGCATTGGAGACCCAGTACTTC. Translating gives CAWSERLALETQYF. Together with reference TRBV30 and TRBJ2-5, the CDR3 gives the full variable domain: SQTIHQWPATLVQPVGSPLSLECTVEGTSNPNLYWYRQAAGRGLQLLFYSVGIGQISSEVPQNLSASRPQDRQFILSSKKLLLSDSGFYLCAWSERLALETQYFGPGTRLLVL.

CDR3: CASSYNGRRNQPQHF. CDR3 coding DNA: TGTGCCAGCAGTTACAACGGGAGAAGAAATCAGCCCCAGCATTTT. The chain recombines TRBV6-5 with TRBJ1-5; D gene unclear. With 2 bases removed from V and 4 bases from J, the gap between germline ends came to 12 bases. There are 15 residues in the CDR3. Germline lookup yields CDR1 MNHEY and CDR2 SVGAGI.

The CDR3 loop reads CASSLGSRNEQFF. The CDR3 DNA follows: TGTGCCAGCAGCTTAGGGAGCCGCAATGAGCAGTTCTTC. The V call is TRBV7-6, the J call TRBJ2-1; D gene unclear. Germline loops: CDR1 SGHVS, CDR2 FNYEAQ. This CDR3 spans 13 amino acids. V shed 1 base and J shed 6 bases, with 7 bases lying between them. The variable domain in full, with the rest retrieved from reference TRBV7-6 and TRBJ2-1, is GAGVSQSPRYKVTKRGQDVALRCDPISGHVSLYWYRQALGQGPEFLTYFNYEAQQDKSGLPNDRFSAERPEGSISTLTIQRTEQRDSAMYRCASSLGSRNEQFFGPGTRLTVL.

The chain is built from TRBV5-4 and TRBJ1-1; D may be TRBD1 (6 bases). CDR1 and CDR2 from the germline V gene are SGHNT and YYREEE (reference sequence). The CDR3 length is 14 residues. The germline V and J ends were trimmed by 5 bases and 10 bases, with 21 bases remaining between them. CDR3 coding DNA: TGTGCCAGCAGTTCCGGAGGGGGGACCCGGGGAGCTTTCTTT. It is translated as CASSSGGGTRGAFF.

J is TRBJ2-5 and V is TRBV5-1; 7 bases are shared with TRBD2. The CDR3 sequence is 15 residues long. Germline V lookup: CDR1 SGHRS, CDR2 YFSETQ. Germline trimming cut 7 bases from V and 1 base from J; bases unmatched to any gene: 10. The CDR3 bases are TGCGCCAGCTCCGGAGGCGGGGGAGGCCAAGAGACCCAGTACTTC. It specifies CASSGGGGGQETQYF.

This clone has ten or more counts. The chain links TRBV28 to TRBJ1-1; TRBD1 might be the D (6 bases). CDR3 size: 16 residues. Germline values: CDR1 MDHEN, CDR2 SYDVKM. With 4 bases removed from V and 3 bases from J, the gap between germline ends came to 18 bases. CDR3 sequence reads: CASSSYRAEGDTEAFF. The CDR3 DNA reads TGTGCCAGCAGTTCCTACAGGGCCGAAGGTGACACTGAAGCTTTCTTT.

V and J are TRBV5-6 and TRBJ1-2; TRBD1 matches 9 bases. With 4 bases clipped from V and 2 bases from J, the junction kept 6 bases outside the gene matches. The CDR3 is 15 amino acids. The germline gives CDR1 SGHDT, CDR2 YYEEEE. CDR3 sequence (DNA): TGTGCCAGCAGCCCGGACAGGGGACGAAACTATGGCTACACCTTC. This codes for CASSPDRGRNYGYTF. Full variable domain (outside the CDR3, taken from reference TRBV5-6 and TRBJ1-2): DAGVTQSPTHLIKTRGQQVTLRCSPKSGHDTVSWYQQALGQGPQFIFQYYEEEERQRGNFPDRFSGHQFPNYSSELNVNALLLGDSALYLCASSPDRGRNYGYTFGSGTRLTVV.

The chain combines TRBV30 with TRBJ2-1, with D maybe TRBD2 (6 bases). From germline, CDR1 is GTSNPN and CDR2 SVGIG (reference sequence). The CDR3 extends over 13 amino acids. V was trimmed by 5 bases and J by 4 bases, leaving 12 bases between them. The DNA of the CDR3 is TGTGCCTGGGGGAGCGGGCCGTACAATGAGCAGTTCTTC. This encodes CAWGSGPYNEQFF.

The table lists this clone with a count of one. This chain links TRBV5-4 with TRBJ2-1; unclear D gene. Germline CDR1 is SGHNT and CDR2 is YYREEE (reference sequence). This CDR3 is 13 amino acids long. V lost 0 bases to trimming and J lost 6 bases, with 7 bases between them. CDR3 sequence reads: CASSLVPGNEQFF. CDR3 nucleotides: TGTGCCAGCAGCTTGGTTCCGGGCAATGAGCAGTTCTTC.

The rearrangement links TRBV18 to TRBJ2-2; 7 bases line up with TRBD1. Trimming removed 6 bases from V and 0 bases from J; junction bases left unmatched: 7. Germline lookup yields CDR1 KGHSH and CDR2 LQKENI. The CDR3 extends over 16 amino acids. The CDR3: CASSEMGQTNTGELFF. The CDR3 DNA follows: TGTGCCAGCTCCGAAATGGGACAGACGAACACCGGGGAGCTGTTTTTT.

This sequence joins TRBV5-6 and TRBJ1-1; unclear D gene. Germline CDR1 reads SGHDT; CDR2 reads YYEEEE. V lost 5 bases to trimming and J lost 2 bases, with 13 bases between them. This CDR3 region has 14 residues. CDR3 nucleotides: TGTGCCAGCAGTCCCCTCGTTGCAAACACTGAAGCTTTCTTT. It translates to CASSPLVANTEAFF.

This clone has only one observation. The V call is TRBV30, the J call TRBJ2-3; D remains unclear. The V and J ends lost 4 bases and 0 bases respectively, with 11 bases between them. This CDR3 comprises 14 residues. The germline V gene has CDR1 GTSNPN and CDR2 SVGIG (reference sequence). CDR3 in DNA: TGTGCCTGGAAAAAGGGTTTCAGCACAGATACGCAGTATTTT. Translated, it gives CAWKKGFSTDTQYF.

The J gene is TRBJ1-2, the V gene TRBV6-5; tentative D call: TRBD1 (6 bases). The CDR3 runs 13 residues. Germline CDR1 is MNHEY and CDR2 is SVGAGI. The V gene lost 5 bases and the J gene lost 7 bases, with 14 bases spanning the gap. The CDR3, as DNA: TGTGCCAGCAGTACACTACAGGGAGCTGGCTACACCTTC. Protein: CASSTLQGAGYTF.

The chain is built from TRBV5-6 and TRBJ2-6; D is undetermined. The CDR3 is made up of 16 amino acids. Germline V gene sequence: CDR1 SGHDT, CDR2 YYEEEE. V lost 1 base to trimming and J lost 0 bases, with 8 bases between them. DNA for the CDR3: TGTGCCAGCAGCTTGACACCCAGCTCTGGGGCCAACGTCCTGACTTTC. Protein sequence: CASSLTPSSGANVLTF.

This chain links TRBV4-1 with TRBJ2-3, with a tentative D call TRBD1 (5 bases). The germline CDR1 and CDR2 sequences are MGHRA and YSYEKL. The CDR3 spans 15 residues. Trimming removed 2 bases at V and 4 bases at J, with 13 bases between. The CDR3, as DNA: TGCGCCAGCAGCCAACTGGGCAGGGTCTCAGATACGCAGTATTTT. It specifies CASSQLGRVSDTQYF.

The chain has TRBV4-1 and TRBJ1-2, with 7 nucleotides matching TRBD1. After removal of 5 bases from V and 0 bases from J, the junction contained 6 bases not matched to a gene. Germline values: CDR1 MGHRA, CDR2 YSYEKL. This CDR3 is built from 15 residues. The CDR3 region is CASSGTAPSNYGYTF. The CDR3 nucleotides are TGCGCCAGCAGCGGGACAGCTCCGTCTAACTATGGCTACACCTTC.

This chain connects TRBV6-4 to TRBJ2-3; unclear D gene. The V gene's germline CDR1 is MRHNA and CDR2 SNTAGT. Trimming removed 7 bases from V and 0 bases from J, with 11 bases in between. The CDR3 is 14 residues long. CDR3 nucleotide sequence: TGTGCCAGCAAGGTTCAGGCGAGCACAGATACGCAGTATTTT. It translates to CASKVQASTDTQYF.

This sequence joins TRBV18 and TRBJ2-7, with D perhaps matching TRBD1 or TRBD2 (5 bases each). This CDR3 has 15 amino acids. Germline CDR1 reads KGHSH; CDR2 reads LQKENI. The germline V and J ends were trimmed by 3 bases and 2 bases, with 14 bases remaining between them. Here the CDR3 DNA reads TGTGCCAGCTCACCGGACCGAGGGGAACCCTACGAGCAGTACTTC. Its protein product is CASSPDRGEPYEQYF.